These 30 T cell receptor beta chains were sequenced from one sample in a study of blood T cell repertoires in COVID-19. This table comes from immunoSEQ multiplex PCR, and its TCRdb copy is limited to in-frame clones, with some not included. The sample lists fewer than 100,000 clones, around nine tenths occurring once. Source material: peripheral blood. All receptors derive from a woman older than 75 with acute or convalescent COVID-19.

This clone was observed once. The genes are TRBV19 and TRBJ2-6; 11 bases agree with TRBD2. Germline-derived CDR1 and CDR2 are LNHDA and SQIVND (reference sequence). V dropped 5 bases and J dropped 1; count of bases not matched to a gene: 10. CDR3 length equals 19 residues. CDR3 in amino acids: CASSPRGSGGASGANVLTF. In DNA, the CDR3 is TGTGCCAGTAGTCCCAGGGGTAGCGGGGGGGCGTCTGGGGCCAACGTCCTGACTTTC.

This clone was seen a single time. The CDR3 coding sequence is TGTGCCAGCAACCAGGAGGGTGACAATTCACCCCTCCACTTT. This sequence encodes CASNQEGDNSPLHF. The chain links TRBV9 to TRBJ1-6, with D unclear. Germline V gene data show CDR1 as SGDLS and CDR2 as YYNGEE. CDR3 length: 14 residues. Trimming took 6 bases from V and 7 from J, leaving 14 bases between them.

The chain is built from TRBV6-2 or TRBV6-3 and TRBJ2-1; TRBD2 matches 8 bases. Germline V gives CDR1 MNHEY, CDR2 SVGEGT. The CDR3 consists of 15 residues. V was clipped by 5 bases and J by 10 bases; unmatched bases: 13. The CDR3 coding sequence is TGTGCCAGCAGTCTTAGCGGGGTACCCGCGGGGGAGCAGTTCTTC. Translated: CASSLSGVPAGEQFF.

V is TRBV5-1 and J is TRBJ2-3, with TRBD1 identical over 9 bases. The CDR3 has 14 amino acids. V lost 3 bases to trimming and J lost 3 bases; unmatched junction nucleotides: 2. Germline CDR1 and CDR2: SGHRS and YFSETQ. CDR3 sequence: CASSSGQGTDTQYF. The CDR3 DNA is TGCGCCAGCAGCTCTGGACAGGGGACAGATACGCAGTATTTT.

V gene TRBV25-1 combines with J gene TRBJ1-2; D is undetermined. Germline loops: CDR1 MGHDK, CDR2 SYGVNS. The length of the CDR3 is 14 residues. V was pared by 2 bases and J by 8 bases, with 15 bases between. The chain's CDR3 is CASSEGRLLRGYTF. The CDR3 DNA reads as TGTGCCAGCAGTGAAGGTCGACTGCTGCGGGGCTACACCTTC.

CDR3 DNA sequence: TGTGCCAGCTCACGGGGACTAGACAGGGGGGATTCACCCCTCCACTTT. This translates into CASSRGLDRGDSPLHF. The chain has TRBV18 and TRBJ1-6; 9 nucleotides agree with TRBD1. Per the germline V gene, CDR1 is KGHSH and CDR2 is LQKENI. The CDR3 spans 16 residues. V trimming: 4 bases; J trimming: 8 bases; junction bases outside the gene matches: 9. The full variable domain, rest sourced from reference TRBV18 and TRBJ1-6, is NAGVMQNPRHLVRRRGQEARLRCSPMKGHSHVYWYRQLPEEGLKFMVYLQKENIIDESGMPKERFSAEFPKEGPSILRIQQVVRGDSAAYFCASSRGLDRGDSPLHFGNGTRLTVT.

In nucleotides, the CDR3 is TGTGCCAGCAGATCCGACACGAACACTGAAGCTTTCTTT. Amino acids: CASRSDTNTEAFF. This chain connects TRBV2 to TRBJ1-1; no definite D call. V was clipped by 6 bases and J by 1 base, with 9 bases between them. The CDR3 length is 13 residues. CDR1 and CDR2 from the germline V gene are SNHLY and FYNNEI.

The chain joins TRBV7-2 to TRBJ1-1; 8 positions match TRBD1. Unmatched junction bases numbered 1, after V lost 2 bases and J lost 2 bases. The CDR3 runs to 14 residues. Germline-derived CDR1 and CDR2 are SGHTA and FQGNSA. The CDR3 here is CASSLSGGNTEAFF. The CDR3, as DNA: TGTGCCAGCAGCTTATCAGGGGGCAACACTGAAGCTTTCTTT.

This clone has only a few counts. The chain carries TRBV19 and TRBJ1-2, with D tentatively TRBD1 (5 bases). The V gene's germline CDR1 is LNHDA and CDR2 SQIVND (reference sequence). CDR3 length: 16 amino acids. The V gene lost 3 bases and the J gene lost 4 bases, with 18 bases spanning the gap. CDR3 nucleotides: TGTGCCAGTAGTATCAATCGGCGTGGGCAGGGCTATGGCTACACCTTC. Amino acids: CASSINRRGQGYGYTF. Full variable domain (missing parts from reference TRBV19 and TRBJ1-2): DGGITQSPKYLFRKEGQNVTLSCEQNLNHDAMYWYRQDPGQGLRLIYYSQIVNDFQKGDIAEGYSVSREKKESFPLTVTSAQKNPTAFYLCASSINRRGQGYGYTFGSGTRLTVV.

The chain couples TRBV5-3 to TRBJ2-2; no clear D gene. TRBV5-3 is placed among ORFs of uncertain function. The CDR3 totals 18 residues. V gave up 0 bases and J gave up 2 bases, with 17 bases separating them. CDR3 DNA sequence: TGTGCCAGAAGCTTGGCCGGCTGGGCCACCCCCAACACCGGGGAGCTGTTTTTT. It specifies CARSLAGWATPNTGELFF.

The chain uses TRBV4-3 and TRBJ2-1; TRBD1 is a possible D gene (5 bases). Trimming cost V 4 bases and J 9 bases, with 16 bases left between them. CDR3 length: 14 amino acids. In germline, CDR1 is LGHNA, CDR2 YSLEER. CDR3 DNA: TGCGCCAGCAGCCGGGATGTCCAGGGTAGTGAGCAGTTCTTC. Its protein is CASSRDVQGSEQFF.

DNA of the CDR3: TGTGCCAGCAGCGTAGGACTAGCGGGGGCGGGGGAGACCCAGTACTTC. The encoded protein is CASSVGLAGAGETQYF. The V call is TRBV9, the J call TRBJ2-5, with 12 bases aligning to TRBD2. The V gene end was trimmed by 0 bases and the J gene end by 5 bases; junction bases not matched to a gene: 5. This CDR3 has 16 residues. Germline-derived CDR1 and CDR2 are SGDLS and YYNGEE.

Only a few counts were recorded for this clone. The chain has TRBV5-4 and TRBJ1-2; a possible D gene is TRBD1 (5 bases). The V and J ends lost 4 bases and 1 base respectively, with 11 bases between them. The CDR3 spans 14 residues. Germline V gives CDR1 SGHNT, CDR2 YYREEE (reference sequence). For the CDR3, the DNA is TGTGCCAGCAGCGGGCCGGGGGTTAACTATGGCTACACCTTC. This sequence encodes CASSGPGVNYGYTF.

The V call is TRBV5-4, the J call TRBJ2-3; 12 nucleotides line up with TRBD2. The V segment lost 3 bases and the J segment 6 bases; nucleotides outside the gene matches: 8. This CDR3 contains 16 residues. Germline-derived CDR1 and CDR2 are SGHNT and YYREEE (reference sequence). The CDR3 bases are TGTGCCAGCAGCTCGCAAACGGGACTAGCGGGTGATACGCAGTATTTT. This codes for CASSSQTGLAGDTQYF.

J is TRBJ2-7 and V is TRBV12-3 or TRBV12-4; no reliable D call. The V end lost 1 base, the J end lost 3 bases, and 4 bases lay between the germline ends. The CDR3 sequence is 12 residues long. The CDR3 region has the DNA TGTGCCAGCAGTTTAGGACTCTACGAGCAGTACTTC. It encodes CASSLGLYEQYF.

The count of this clone is one. The chain uses TRBV9 and TRBJ2-5; D remains unclear. The CDR3 is 15 residues long. Trimming removed 4 bases from V and 4 bases from J, with 17 bases in between. The germline CDR1 and CDR2 sequences are SGDLS and YYNGEE. The CDR3 loop reads CASSPGGPQRETQYF. The CDR3 nucleotides are TGTGCCAGCAGCCCCGGTGGCCCACAGAGAGAGACCCAGTACTTC.

This clone has only one observation. The genes are TRBV9 and TRBJ1-3, with D uncertain. The germline V and J ends were trimmed by 4 bases and 0 bases, with 11 bases remaining between them. CDR1 is SGDLS and CDR2 is YYNGEE in the germline V gene. The CDR3 runs 15 residues. The chain's CDR3 is CASSPHFGSGNTIYF. The DNA of the CDR3 is TGTGCCAGCAGCCCCCATTTCGGCTCTGGAAACACCATATATTTT.

The chain couples TRBV6-5 to TRBJ1-2; the match to TRBD1 covers 12 bases. Germline assignment: CDR1 MNHEY and CDR2 SVGAGI. Trimming removed 6 bases from V and 8 bases from J; junction bases left unmatched: 4. The CDR3 contains 13 residues. The CDR3 sequence: CASRGQGARGYTF. CDR3 bases: TGTGCCAGCAGGGGACAGGGGGCGCGGGGCTACACCTTC.

The CDR3 DNA is TGTGCCAGCAGCCCTAGAGGGACAGGGGACTACAATGAGCAGTTCTTC. It codes for CASSPRGTGDYNEQFF. The chain has TRBV4-2 and TRBJ2-1, with 10 nucleotides matching TRBD1. The CDR3 spans 16 residues. V was pared by 4 bases and J by 3 bases, with 6 bases of the junction left unmatched. Germline CDR1 and CDR2: LGHNA and YNFKEQ.

The chain employs TRBV10-3 and TRBJ1-2; 11 bases map to TRBD1. Germline V CDR1 and CDR2: ENHRY, SYGVKD. V gave up 7 bases and J gave up 8 bases; unmatched junction bases: 6. This CDR3 region has 13 residues. In DNA form, the CDR3 reads TGTGCCATCAACGGACAGGGGGCAGAGGGCTACACCTTC. Its protein is CAINGQGAEGYTF.

V is TRBV7-2 and J is TRBJ2-1; TRBD2 matches at 10 bases. Germline CDR1 reads SGHTA; CDR2 reads FQGNSA. The CDR3 consists of 16 residues. Unmatched junction bases numbered 4, after V lost 2 bases and J lost 3 bases. The CDR3 DNA is TGTGCCAGCAGCTTACTCGGACTAGCGGACTACAATGAGCAGTTCTTC. Encoded protein: CASSLLGLADYNEQFF.

The chain links TRBV19 to TRBJ2-3; D is perhaps TRBD1 (5 bases). With 4 bases removed from V and 0 bases from J, the gap between germline ends came to 8 bases. Germline CDR1 is LNHDA and CDR2 is SQIVND (reference sequence). CDR3 length: 14 amino acids. CDR3 amino acids: CASSKTGSTDTQYF. The CDR3 nucleotides read TGTGCCAGTAGTAAAACAGGAAGCACAGATACGCAGTATTTT.

This clone was recorded a few times. The chain couples TRBV7-2 to TRBJ1-2, with D possibly matching TRBD1 (6 bases). The length of the CDR3 is 14 residues. Germline V CDR1 and CDR2: SGHTA, FQGNSA. V lost 5 bases to trimming and J lost 8 bases, with 18 bases between them. DNA for the CDR3: TGTGCCAGCAGCCCCCGGGACACACCTATAGGCTACACCTTC. It is translated as CASSPRDTPIGYTF.

This chain connects TRBV5-8 to TRBJ1-1, with D possibly being TRBD1 (6 bases). The CDR3 length is 14 residues. The ends were cut back, 4 bases at V and 1 base at J, with 11 bases in the middle. CDR1 and CDR2 from the germline V gene are SGHTS and YDEGEE. The CDR3 protein is CASSRTATNTEAFF. The DNA of the CDR3 is TGTGCCAGCAGCCGGACAGCGACGAACACTGAAGCTTTCTTT.

The chain is built from TRBV3-1 (or the pseudogene TRBV3-2) and TRBJ2-3, with a weak D call TRBD2 (5 bases). Germline-derived CDR1 and CDR2 are LGHDT and YNNKEL (reference sequence). Trimming took 0 bases from V and 1 from J, leaving 8 bases between them. This CDR3 has 15 amino acids. CDR3 amino acids: CASSQEISGTDTQYF. In nucleotides, the CDR3 is TGTGCCAGCAGCCAAGAAATTAGCGGCACAGATACGCAGTATTTT.

The genes are TRBV6-5 and TRBJ1-2; TRBD1 aligns across 7 bases. CDR1 is MNHEY, CDR2 SVGAGI, per germline. The CDR3 covers 13 residues. Losses at the gene ends were 5 bases for V and 4 bases for J; bases not matched to a gene: 4. In DNA form, the CDR3 reads TGTGCCAGCAGTCCGGGACAGAGCTATGGCTACACCTTC. This encodes CASSPGQSYGYTF.

The chain recombines TRBV6-5 with TRBJ1-5; TRBD1 might be the D (6 bases). The CDR3 is made up of 14 amino acids. Germline V CDR1 and CDR2: MNHEY, SVGAGI. The germline V and J ends were trimmed by 3 bases and 2 bases, with 8 bases remaining between them. CDR3 loop: CASSYSGGNQPQHF. The CDR3 coding sequence is TGTGCCAGCAGTTATTCAGGGGGCAATCAGCCCCAGCATTTT.

A few counts support this clone. Other DNA sequences of this sample code for an identical CDR3. The chain employs TRBV14 and TRBJ2-6; D uncertain. The CDR3 loop spans 20 amino acids. The germline CDR1 and CDR2 sequences are SGHDN and FVKESK. V was shortened by 0 bases and J by 1 base, with 19 bases between the two germline ends. For the CDR3, the DNA is TGTGCCAGCAGCCAAGATCAGGTGGTAAGTCCTTCGTCTGGGGCCAACGTCCTGACTTTC. Translating gives CASSQDQVVSPSSGANVLTF.

V gene TRBV30 combines with J gene TRBJ2-7, with 9 bases matching TRBD1. V was clipped by 5 bases and J by 3 bases; unmatched bases: 8. The CDR3 spans 14 residues. Germline CDR1 and CDR2: GTSNPN and SVGIG (reference sequence). The CDR3 sequence: CAWAGTGTYYEQYF. CDR3 nucleotides: TGTGCCTGGGCGGGGACAGGGACTTACTACGAGCAGTACTTC.

This chain connects TRBV19 to TRBJ1-5; 7 bases line up with TRBD1. The germline V gene has CDR1 LNHDA and CDR2 SQIVND (reference sequence). Unmatched junction bases numbered 9, after V lost 8 bases and J lost 5 bases. This CDR3 is built from 14 residues. CDR3 DNA: TGTGCCAGTGGCGCAGGGGGGAAAGATCAGCCCCAGCATTTT. The encoded protein is CASGAGGKDQPQHF.